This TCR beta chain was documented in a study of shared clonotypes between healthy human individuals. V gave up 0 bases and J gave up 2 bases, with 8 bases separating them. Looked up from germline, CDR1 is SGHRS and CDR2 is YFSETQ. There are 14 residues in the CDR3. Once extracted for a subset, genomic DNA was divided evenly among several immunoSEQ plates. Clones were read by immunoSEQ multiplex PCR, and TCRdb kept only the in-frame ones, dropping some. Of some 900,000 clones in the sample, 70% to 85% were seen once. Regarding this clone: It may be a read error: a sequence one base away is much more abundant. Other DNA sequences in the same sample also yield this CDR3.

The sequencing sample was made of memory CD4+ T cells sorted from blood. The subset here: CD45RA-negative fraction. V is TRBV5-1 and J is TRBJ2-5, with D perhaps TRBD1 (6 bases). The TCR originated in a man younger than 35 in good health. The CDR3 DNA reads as TGCGCCAGCAGCTTGGGACAGGTACAAGAGACCCAGTACTTC. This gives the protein CASSLGQVQETQYF.